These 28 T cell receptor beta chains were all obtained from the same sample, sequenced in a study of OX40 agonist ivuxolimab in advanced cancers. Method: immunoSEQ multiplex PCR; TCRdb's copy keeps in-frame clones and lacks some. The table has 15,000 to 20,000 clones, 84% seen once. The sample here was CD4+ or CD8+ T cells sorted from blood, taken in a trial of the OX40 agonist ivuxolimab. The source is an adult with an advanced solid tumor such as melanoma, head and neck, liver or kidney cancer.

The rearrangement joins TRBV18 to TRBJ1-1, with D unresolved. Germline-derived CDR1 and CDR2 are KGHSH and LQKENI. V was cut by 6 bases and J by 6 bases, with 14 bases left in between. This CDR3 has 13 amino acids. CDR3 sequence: CASSPGSSSEAFF. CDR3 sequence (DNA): TGTGCCAGCTCGCCTGGGAGTTCTTCTGAAGCTTTCTTT. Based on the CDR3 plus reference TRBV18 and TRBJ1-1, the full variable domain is NAGVMQNPRHLVRRRGQEARLRCSPMKGHSHVYWYRQLPEEGLKFMVYLQKENIIDESGMPKERFSAEFPKEGPSILRIQQVVRGDSAAYFCASSPGSSSEAFFGQGTRLTVV.

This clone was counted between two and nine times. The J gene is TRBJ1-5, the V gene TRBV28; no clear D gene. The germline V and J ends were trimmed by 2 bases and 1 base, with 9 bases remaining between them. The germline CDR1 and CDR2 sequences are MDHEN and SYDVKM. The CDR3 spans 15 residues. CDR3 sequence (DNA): TGTGCCAGCAGTTTAAACACCCAGAGCAATCAGCCCCAGCATTTT. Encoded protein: CASSLNTQSNQPQHF.

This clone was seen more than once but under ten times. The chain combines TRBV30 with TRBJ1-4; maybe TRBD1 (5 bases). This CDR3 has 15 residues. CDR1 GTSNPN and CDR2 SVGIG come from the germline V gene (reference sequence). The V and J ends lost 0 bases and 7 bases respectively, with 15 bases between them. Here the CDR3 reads CAWSVLKQESEKLFF. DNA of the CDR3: TGTGCCTGGAGTGTACTAAAACAGGAATCTGAAAAACTGTTTTTT.

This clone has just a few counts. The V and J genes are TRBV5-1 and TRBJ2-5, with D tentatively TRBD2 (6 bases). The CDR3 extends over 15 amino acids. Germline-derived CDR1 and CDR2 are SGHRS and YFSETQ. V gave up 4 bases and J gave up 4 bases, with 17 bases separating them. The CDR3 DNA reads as TGCGCCAGCAGCCCCGATGGTAGCGGAGTAGAGACCCAGTACTTC. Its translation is CASSPDGSGVETQYF.

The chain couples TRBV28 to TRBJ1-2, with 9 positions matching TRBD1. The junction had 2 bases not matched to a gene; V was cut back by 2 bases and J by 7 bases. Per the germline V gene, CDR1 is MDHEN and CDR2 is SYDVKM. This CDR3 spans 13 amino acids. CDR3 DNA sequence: TGTGCCAGCAGTTTAACAGGGGGCGCTGGCTACACCTTC. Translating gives CASSLTGGAGYTF.

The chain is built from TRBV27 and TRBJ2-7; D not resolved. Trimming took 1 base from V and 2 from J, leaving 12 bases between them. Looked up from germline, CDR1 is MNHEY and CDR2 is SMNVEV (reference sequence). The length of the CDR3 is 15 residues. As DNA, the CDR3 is TGTGCCAGCAGTTTATGGCCAATCAACACCTACGAGCAGTACTTC. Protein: CASSLWPINTYEQYF.

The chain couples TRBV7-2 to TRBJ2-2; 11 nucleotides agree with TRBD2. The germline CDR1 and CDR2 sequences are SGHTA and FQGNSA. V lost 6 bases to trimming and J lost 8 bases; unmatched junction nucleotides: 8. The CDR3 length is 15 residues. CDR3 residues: CASRETSGSPGELFF. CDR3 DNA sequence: TGTGCCAGCAGGGAAACTAGCGGGAGTCCTGGGGAGCTGTTTTTT.

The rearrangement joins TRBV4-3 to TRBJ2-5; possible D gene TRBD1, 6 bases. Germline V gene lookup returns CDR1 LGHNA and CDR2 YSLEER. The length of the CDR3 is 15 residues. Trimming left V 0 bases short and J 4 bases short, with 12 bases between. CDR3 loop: CASSQDLRGSETQYF. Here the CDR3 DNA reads TGCGCCAGCAGCCAAGATCTCAGGGGCTCAGAGACCCAGTACTTC.

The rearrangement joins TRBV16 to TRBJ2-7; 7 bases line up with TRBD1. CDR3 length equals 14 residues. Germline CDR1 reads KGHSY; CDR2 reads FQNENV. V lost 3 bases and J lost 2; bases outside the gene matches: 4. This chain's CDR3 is CASSHPGQPYEQYF. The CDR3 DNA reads TGTGCCAGCAGCCATCCGGGACAGCCCTACGAGCAGTACTTC. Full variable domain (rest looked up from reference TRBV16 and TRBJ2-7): GEEVAQTPKHLVRGEGQKAKLYCAPIKGHSYVFWYQQVLKNEFKFLISFQNENVFDETGMPKERFSAKCLPNSPCSLEIQATKLEDSAVYFCASSHPGQPYEQYFGPGTRLTVT.

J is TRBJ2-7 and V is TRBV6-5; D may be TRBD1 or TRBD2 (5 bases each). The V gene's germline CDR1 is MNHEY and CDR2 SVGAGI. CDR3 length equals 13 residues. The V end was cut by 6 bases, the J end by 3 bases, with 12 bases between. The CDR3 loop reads CASRKPGLYEQYF. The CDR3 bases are TGTGCCAGCAGGAAACCGGGGCTCTACGAGCAGTACTTC.

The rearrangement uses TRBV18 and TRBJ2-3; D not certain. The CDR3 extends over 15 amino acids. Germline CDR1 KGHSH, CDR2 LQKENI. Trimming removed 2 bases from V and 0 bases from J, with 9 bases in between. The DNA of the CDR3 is TGTGCCAGCTCACCAGTGGCAGGCAGCACAGATACGCAGTATTTT. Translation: CASSPVAGSTDTQYF.

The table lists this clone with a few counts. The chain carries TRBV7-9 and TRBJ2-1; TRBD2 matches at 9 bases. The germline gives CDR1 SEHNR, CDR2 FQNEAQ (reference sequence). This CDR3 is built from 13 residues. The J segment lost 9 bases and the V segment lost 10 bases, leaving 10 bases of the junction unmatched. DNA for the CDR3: TGTGCCAAGGCGGGCGGGAGGGCCTTTGAGCAGTTCTTC. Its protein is CAKAGGRAFEQFF.

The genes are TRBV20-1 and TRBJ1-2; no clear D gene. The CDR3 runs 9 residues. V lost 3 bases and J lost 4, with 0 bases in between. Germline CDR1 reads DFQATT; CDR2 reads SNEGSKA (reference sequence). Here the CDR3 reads CSASYGYTF. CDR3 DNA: TGCAGTGCTAGCTATGGCTACACCTTC.

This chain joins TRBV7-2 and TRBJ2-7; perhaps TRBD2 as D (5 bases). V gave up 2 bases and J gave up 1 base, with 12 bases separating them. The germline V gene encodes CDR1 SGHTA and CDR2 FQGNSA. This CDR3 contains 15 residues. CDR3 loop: CASSLYQGSSYEQYF. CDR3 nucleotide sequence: TGTGCCAGCAGCTTATATCAAGGGAGTTCCTACGAGCAGTACTTC.

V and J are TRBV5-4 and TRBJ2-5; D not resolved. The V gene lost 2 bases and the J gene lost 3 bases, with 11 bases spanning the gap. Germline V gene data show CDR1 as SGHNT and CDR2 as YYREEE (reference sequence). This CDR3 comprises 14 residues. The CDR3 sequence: CASSLGGEKETQYF. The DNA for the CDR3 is TGTGCCAGCAGCTTAGGTGGCGAGAAAGAGACCCAGTACTTC.

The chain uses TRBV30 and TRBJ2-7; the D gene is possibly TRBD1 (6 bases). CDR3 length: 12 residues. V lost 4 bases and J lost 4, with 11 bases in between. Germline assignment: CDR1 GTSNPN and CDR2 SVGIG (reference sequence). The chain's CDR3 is CAWKAGVYEQYF. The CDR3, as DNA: TGTGCCTGGAAAGCAGGGGTGTACGAGCAGTACTTC.

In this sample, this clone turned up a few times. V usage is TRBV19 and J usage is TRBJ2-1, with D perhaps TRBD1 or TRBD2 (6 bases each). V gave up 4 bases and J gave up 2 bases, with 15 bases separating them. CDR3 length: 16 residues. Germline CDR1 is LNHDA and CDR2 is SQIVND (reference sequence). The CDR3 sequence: CASSTEGGRTYNEQFF. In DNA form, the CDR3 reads TGTGCCAGTAGTACCGAGGGGGGCCGCACCTACAATGAGCAGTTCTTC.

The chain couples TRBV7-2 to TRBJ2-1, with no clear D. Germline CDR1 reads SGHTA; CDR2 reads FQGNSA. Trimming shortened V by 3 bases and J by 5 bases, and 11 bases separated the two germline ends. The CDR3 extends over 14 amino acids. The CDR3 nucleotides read TGTGCCAGCAGCTTGGTGGGTTTGAACAATGAGCAGTTCTTC. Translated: CASSLVGLNNEQFF.

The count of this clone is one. DNA for the CDR3: TGTGCCAGCAGTGAAAGGGGCCAGGGCACAGATACGCAGTATTTT. This codes for CASSERGQGTDTQYF. The V and J genes are TRBV2 and TRBJ2-3; tentative D call: TRBD1 (5 bases). The CDR3 has 15 residues. The germline V and J ends were trimmed by 2 bases and 1 base, with 10 bases remaining between them. Germline values: CDR1 SNHLY, CDR2 FYNNEI.

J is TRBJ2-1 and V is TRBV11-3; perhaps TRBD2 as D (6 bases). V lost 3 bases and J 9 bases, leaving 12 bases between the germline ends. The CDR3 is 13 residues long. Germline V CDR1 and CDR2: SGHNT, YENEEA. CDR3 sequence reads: CASSLSGPGEQFF. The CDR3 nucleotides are TGTGCCAGCAGCTTGAGCGGGCCGGGTGAGCAGTTCTTC.

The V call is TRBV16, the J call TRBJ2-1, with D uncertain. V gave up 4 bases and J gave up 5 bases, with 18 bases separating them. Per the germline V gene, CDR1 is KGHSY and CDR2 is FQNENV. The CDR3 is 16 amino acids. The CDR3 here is CASSPLGLGADNEQFF. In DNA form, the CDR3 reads TGTGCCAGCAGCCCGCTGGGATTGGGCGCCGACAATGAGCAGTTCTTC.

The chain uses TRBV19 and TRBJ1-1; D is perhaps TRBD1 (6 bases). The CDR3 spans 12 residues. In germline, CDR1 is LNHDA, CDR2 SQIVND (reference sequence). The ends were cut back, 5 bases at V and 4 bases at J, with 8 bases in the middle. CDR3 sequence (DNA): TGTGCCAGTAGTTGGGGGCCCACTGAAGCTTTCTTT. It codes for CASSWGPTEAFF.

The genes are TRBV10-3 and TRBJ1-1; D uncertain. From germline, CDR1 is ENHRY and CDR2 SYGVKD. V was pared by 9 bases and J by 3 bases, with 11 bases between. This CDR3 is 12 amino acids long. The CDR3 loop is CAIALRDTEAFF. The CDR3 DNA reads TGTGCCATAGCTTTGAGGGACACTGAAGCTTTCTTT.

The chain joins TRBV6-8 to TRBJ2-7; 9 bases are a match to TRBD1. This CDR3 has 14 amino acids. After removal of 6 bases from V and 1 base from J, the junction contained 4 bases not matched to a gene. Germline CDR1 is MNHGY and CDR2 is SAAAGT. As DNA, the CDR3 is TGTGCCAGCAGACCGGGACAGGGATCCTACGAGCAGTACTTC. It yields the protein CASRPGQGSYEQYF.

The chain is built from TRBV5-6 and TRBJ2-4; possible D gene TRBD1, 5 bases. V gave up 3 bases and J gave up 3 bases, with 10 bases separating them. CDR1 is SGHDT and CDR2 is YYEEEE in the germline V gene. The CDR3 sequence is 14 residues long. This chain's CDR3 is CASSSQGFKNIQYF. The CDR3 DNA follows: TGTGCCAGCAGCTCCCAGGGCTTCAAAAACATTCAGTACTTC.

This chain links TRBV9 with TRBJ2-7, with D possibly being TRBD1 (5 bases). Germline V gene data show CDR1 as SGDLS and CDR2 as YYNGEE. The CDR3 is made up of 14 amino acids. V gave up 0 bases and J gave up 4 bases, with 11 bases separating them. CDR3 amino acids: CASSVEAGLYEQYF. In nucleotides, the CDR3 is TGTGCCAGCAGCGTAGAGGCAGGGCTATACGAGCAGTACTTC.

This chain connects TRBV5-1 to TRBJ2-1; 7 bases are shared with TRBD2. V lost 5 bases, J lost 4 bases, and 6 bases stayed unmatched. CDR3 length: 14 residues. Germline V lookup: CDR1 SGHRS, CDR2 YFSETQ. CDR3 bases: TGCGCCAGCAGGAGACTAGCCCTGTACAATGAGCAGTTCTTC. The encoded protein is CASRRLALYNEQFF.

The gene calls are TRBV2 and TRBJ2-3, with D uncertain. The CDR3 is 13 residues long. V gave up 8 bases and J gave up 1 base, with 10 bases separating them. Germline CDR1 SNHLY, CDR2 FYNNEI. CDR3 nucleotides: TGTGCCAGCTACTACTGGGGCACAGATACGCAGTATTTT. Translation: CASYYWGTDTQYF.